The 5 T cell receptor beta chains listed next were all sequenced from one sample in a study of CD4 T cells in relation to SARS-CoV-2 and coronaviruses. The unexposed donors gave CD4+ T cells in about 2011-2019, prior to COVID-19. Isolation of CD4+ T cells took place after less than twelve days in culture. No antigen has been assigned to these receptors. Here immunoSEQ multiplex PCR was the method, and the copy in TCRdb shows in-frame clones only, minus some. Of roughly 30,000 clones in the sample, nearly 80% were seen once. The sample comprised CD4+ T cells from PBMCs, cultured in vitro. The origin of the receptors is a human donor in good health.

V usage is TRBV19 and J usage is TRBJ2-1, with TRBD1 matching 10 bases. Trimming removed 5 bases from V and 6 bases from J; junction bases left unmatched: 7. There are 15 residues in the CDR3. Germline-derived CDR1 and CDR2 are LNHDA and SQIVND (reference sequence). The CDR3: CASSLEDRGVNEQFF. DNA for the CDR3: TGTGCCAGTAGTCTTGAGGACAGGGGGGTCAATGAGCAGTTCTTC.

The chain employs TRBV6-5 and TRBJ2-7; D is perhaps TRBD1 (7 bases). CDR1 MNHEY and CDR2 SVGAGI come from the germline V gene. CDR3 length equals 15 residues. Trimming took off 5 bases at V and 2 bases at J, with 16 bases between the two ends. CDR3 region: CASSPRQGGTYEQYF. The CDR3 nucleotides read TGTGCCAGCAGTCCCCGACAGGGAGGAACCTACGAGCAGTACTTC.

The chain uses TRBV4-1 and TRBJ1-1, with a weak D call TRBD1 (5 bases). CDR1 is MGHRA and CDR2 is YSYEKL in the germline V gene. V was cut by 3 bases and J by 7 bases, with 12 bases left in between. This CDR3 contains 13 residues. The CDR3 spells CASSQLPGGEAFF. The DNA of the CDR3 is TGCGCCAGCAGCCAGCTACCGGGGGGTGAAGCTTTCTTT.

The chain's CDR3 is CASSEGNTQYF. CDR3 coding DNA: TGTGCCAGCAGCGAAGGTAATACGCAGTATTTT. The rearrangement joins TRBV7-2 to TRBJ2-3, with D unclear. Trimming stripped 5 bases from V and 7 bases from J, with 7 bases between. This CDR3 has 11 residues. The germline CDR1 and CDR2 sequences are SGHTA and FQGNSA.

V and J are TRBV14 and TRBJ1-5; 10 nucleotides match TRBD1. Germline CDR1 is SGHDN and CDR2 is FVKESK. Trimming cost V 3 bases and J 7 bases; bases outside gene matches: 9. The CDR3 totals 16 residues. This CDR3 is CASSHRGTGERQPQHF. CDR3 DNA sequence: TGTGCCAGCAGCCATCGGGGGACAGGGGAAAGGCAGCCCCAGCATTTT.